Each of the 6 T cell receptor beta chains below was sequenced from the same sample in a study of shared clonotypes between healthy human individuals. Some clones are missing from TCRdb's copy, which holds only in-frame ones; the method was immunoSEQ multiplex PCR. The sample shows millions of clones, roughly 96% of them seen only once. Source material: naive CD4+ T cells sorted from blood. The sample's subset: CD45RA+ positively selected. These receptors originate from a man aged 18 to 35 in good health.

V is TRBV19 and J is TRBJ2-2; D uncertain. The V end lost 3 bases, the J end lost 4 bases, and 9 bases lay between the germline ends. CDR3 length equals 14 residues. Germline values: CDR1 LNHDA, CDR2 SQIVND (reference sequence). Here the CDR3 reads CASSMGQGTGELFF. The CDR3 bases are TGTGCCAGTAGTATGGGTCAAGGCACCGGGGAGCTGTTTTTT. The whole variable domain, filled in from reference TRBV19 and TRBJ2-2, reads DGGITQSPKYLFRKEGQNVTLSCEQNLNHDAMYWYRQDPGQGLRLIYYSQIVNDFQKGDIAEGYSVSREKKESFPLTVTSAQKNPTAFYLCASSMGQGTGELFFGEGSRLTVL.

The chain combines TRBV2 with TRBJ2-7; 9 bases line up with TRBD1. J was trimmed by 13 bases and V by 9 bases; bases with no gene match: 13. The CDR3 sequence is 12 residues long. CDR1 and CDR2 from the germline V gene are SNHLY and FYNNEI. The CDR3 coding sequence is TGTGCCAGTCAGCTATACCGGGACAGGGTTTACTTC. This encodes CASQLYRDRVYF.

This chain connects TRBV5-1 to TRBJ2-2; possibly TRBD1 for D (5 bases). The CDR3 runs to 15 residues. Germline V gene lookup returns CDR1 SGHRS and CDR2 YFSETQ. Trimming cost V 5 bases and J 8 bases, with 19 bases left between them. The DNA for the CDR3 is TGCGCCAGCAGTATAGGGGCCAATATGGGAGGGGAGCTGTTTTTT. Protein product: CASSIGANMGGELFF.

This clone was counted a single time. The gene calls are TRBV11-2 and TRBJ1-4; 10 positions agree with TRBD1. Germline trimming cut 1 base from V and 7 bases from J; bases unmatched to any gene: 3. This CDR3 comprises 15 residues. The V gene's germline CDR1 is SGHAT and CDR2 FQNNGV. DNA of the CDR3: TGTGCCAGCAGCTTAGCCGGGACAGGGGTTGAAAAACTGTTTTTT. Its translation is CASSLAGTGVEKLFF.

The rearrangement links TRBV9 to TRBJ1-1, with D unclear. Germline V CDR1 and CDR2: SGDLS, YYNGEE. With 4 bases removed from V and 5 bases from J, the gap between germline ends came to 18 bases. The CDR3 is 15 residues long. The CDR3 protein is CASSPPLKSGTEAFF. The CDR3 nucleotides read TGTGCCAGCAGCCCCCCGCTAAAGTCGGGAACTGAAGCTTTCTTT.

CDR3 nucleotide sequence: TGTGCCAGTAGTAAGGGCAAGCTTAGCAATCAGCCCCAGCATTTT. It specifies CASSKGKLSNQPQHF. The rearrangement links TRBV19 to TRBJ1-5, with no clear D. The V end lost 4 bases, the J end lost 0 bases, and 10 bases lay between the germline ends. The CDR3 has 15 amino acids. Germline lookup yields CDR1 LNHDA and CDR2 SQIVND (reference sequence).